This T cell receptor (beta chain) came from a study of neurological immune-mediated disorders. TCRdb called the 5' RACE reads again in MiXCR, with one record for every CDR3 protein. The sample carries approximately 20,000 distinct CDR3 sequences, about 2.5% recorded once. Trimming stripped 2 bases from V and 3 bases from J, with 11 bases between. Germline CDR1 ENHRY, CDR2 SYGVKD. The CDR3 loop spans 14 amino acids. This clonotype has a count of ten or more. Unsorted libraries were prepared from 2 million PBMCs that had been stored at -80 C. The genes are TRBV10-3 and TRBJ2-7; D call uncertain. The sequencing input was PBMCs. This TCR was recovered from a woman between 18 and 29 years old with multiple sclerosis. The CDR3 nucleotides read TGTGCCATCAGTGAGCGCGGAGAGAGCTACGAGCAGTACTTC. This gives the protein CAISERGESYEQYF.